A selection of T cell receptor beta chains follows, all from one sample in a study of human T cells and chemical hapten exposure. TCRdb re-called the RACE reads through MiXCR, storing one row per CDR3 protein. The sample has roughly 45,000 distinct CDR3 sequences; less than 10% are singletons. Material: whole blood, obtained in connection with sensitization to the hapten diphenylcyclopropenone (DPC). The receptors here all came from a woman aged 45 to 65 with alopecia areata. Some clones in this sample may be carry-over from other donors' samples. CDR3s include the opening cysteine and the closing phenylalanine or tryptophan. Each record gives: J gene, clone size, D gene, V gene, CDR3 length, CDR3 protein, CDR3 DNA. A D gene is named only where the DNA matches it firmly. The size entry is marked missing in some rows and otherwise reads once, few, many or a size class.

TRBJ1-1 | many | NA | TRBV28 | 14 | CASSSPGMNTEAFF | TGTGCCAGCAGTTCCCCCGGAATGAACACTGAAGCTTTCTTT
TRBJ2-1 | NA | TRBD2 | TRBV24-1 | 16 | CATSDSGLAQRNEQFF | TGTGCCACCAGTGATTCCGGACTAGCTCAGAGGAATGAGCAGTTCTTC
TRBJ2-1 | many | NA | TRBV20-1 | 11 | CSARYLNEQFF | TGCAGTGCTAGATATCTCAATGAGCAGTTCTTC
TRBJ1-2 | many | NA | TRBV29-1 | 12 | CSAGAGADGYTF | TGCAGCGCCGGAGCAGGGGCGGATGGCTACACCTTC
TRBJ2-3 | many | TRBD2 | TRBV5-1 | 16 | CASSLTSGPRADTQYF | TGCGCCAGCAGCTTAACTAGCGGGCCCAGAGCAGATACGCAGTATTTT
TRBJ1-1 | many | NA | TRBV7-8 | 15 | CASSATTVRDTEAFF | TGTGCCAGCAGCGCGACGACAGTCAGGGACACTGAAGCTTTCTTT
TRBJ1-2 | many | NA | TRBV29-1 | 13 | CSVRTELNYGYTF | TGCAGCGTAAGGACAGAACTTAACTATGGCTACACCTTC
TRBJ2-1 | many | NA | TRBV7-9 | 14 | CASSNFAGRHEQFF | TGTGCCAGCAGCAACTTCGCCGGTAGGCATGAGCAGTTCTTC
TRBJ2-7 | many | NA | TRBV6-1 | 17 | CASSELYGDGLSYEQYF | TGTGCCAGCAGTGAACTCTACGGGGACGGCCTATCCTACGAGCAGTACTTC
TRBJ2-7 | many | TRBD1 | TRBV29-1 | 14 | CSVDQDRAGGEQYF | TGCAGCGTTGACCAGGACAGGGCCGGCGGAGAGCAGTACTTC
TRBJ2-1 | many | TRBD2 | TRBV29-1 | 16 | CSVVASGNRSYNEQFF | TGCAGCGTTGTCGCTAGCGGGAATCGGTCCTACAATGAGCAGTTCTTC
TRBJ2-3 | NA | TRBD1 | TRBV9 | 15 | CASSPQGYLMDTQYF | TGTGCCAGCAGCCCACAGGGGTACCTCATGGATACGCAGTATTTT
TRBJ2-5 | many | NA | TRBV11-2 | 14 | CASSSQRREETQYF | TGTGCCAGCAGCTCCCAAAGGAGGGAAGAGACCCAGTACTTC
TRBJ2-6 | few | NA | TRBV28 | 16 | CASSLIRWSGANVLTF | TGTGCCAGCAGTTTAATCAGATGGTCTGGGGCCAACGTCCTGACTTTC
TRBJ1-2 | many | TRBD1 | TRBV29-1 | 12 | CSVTQGAGGYTF | TGCAGCGTTACCCAGGGGGCGGGTGGCTACACCTTC
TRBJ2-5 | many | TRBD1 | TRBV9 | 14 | CASSVDRGQETQYF | TGTGCCAGCAGCGTAGACAGGGGGCAAGAGACCCAGTACTTC
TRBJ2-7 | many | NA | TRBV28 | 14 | CASRKETAPYEQYF | TGTGCCAGCAGGAAGGAGACAGCACCCTACGAGCAGTACTTC
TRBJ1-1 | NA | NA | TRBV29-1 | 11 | CSVDGSTEAFF | TGCAGCGTTGACGGCAGCACTGAAGCTTTCTTT